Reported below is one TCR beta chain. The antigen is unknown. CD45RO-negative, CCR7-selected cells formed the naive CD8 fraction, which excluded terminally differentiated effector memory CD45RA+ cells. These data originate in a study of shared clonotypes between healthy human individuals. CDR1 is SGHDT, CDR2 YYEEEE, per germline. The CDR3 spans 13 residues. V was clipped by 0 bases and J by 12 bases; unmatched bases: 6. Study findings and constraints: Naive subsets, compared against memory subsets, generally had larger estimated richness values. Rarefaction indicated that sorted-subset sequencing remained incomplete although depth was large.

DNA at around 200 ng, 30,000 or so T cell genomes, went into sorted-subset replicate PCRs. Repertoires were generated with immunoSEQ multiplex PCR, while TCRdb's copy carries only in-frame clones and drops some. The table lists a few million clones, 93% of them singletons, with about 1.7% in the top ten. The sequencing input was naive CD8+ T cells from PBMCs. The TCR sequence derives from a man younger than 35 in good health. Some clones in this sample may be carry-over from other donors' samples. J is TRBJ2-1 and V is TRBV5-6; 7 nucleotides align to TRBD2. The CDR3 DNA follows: TGTGCCAGCAGCTTGGCTACTAGCGTTGCGCAGTTCTTC. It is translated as CASSLATSVAQFF.